Listed below are T cell receptor beta chains from one sample, sequenced in a study of control samples from healthy donors and cancer patients. This table comes from immunoSEQ multiplex PCR, and its TCRdb copy is limited to in-frame clones, with some not included. The sample consists of tens of thousands of clones, about nine tenths of them appearing once. Source material: PBMCs. These TCRs come from a man aged 45-65 years with head and neck cancer. CDR3s leave out the opening cysteine and the closing phenylalanine or tryptophan.

J: TRBJ2-5; V: TRBV7-7; CDR3: ASSKLSGGHQETQY
J: TRBJ2-7; V: TRBV6-5; CDR3: ASSDRWSSYEQY
J: TRBJ2-2; V: TRBV6-5; CDR3: ASTPNTGELF
J: TRBJ2-5; V: TRBV7-9; CDR3: ASSSRRGAGGETQY
J: TRBJ1-6; V: TRBV25-1; CDR3: ASSEDRDSPLH
J: TRBJ1-1; V: TRBV7-9; CDR3: ASSRAGTANTEAF
J: TRBJ1-2; V: TRBV9; CDR3: ASSVPPDRAKDGYT
J: TRBJ1-2; V: TRBV5-4; CDR3: ASSIRQGNYGYT
J: TRBJ2-5; V: TRBV4-1; CDR3: ASSLVTGVETQY
J: TRBJ2-1; V: TRBV5-1; CDR3: ASSFRGRSDEQF